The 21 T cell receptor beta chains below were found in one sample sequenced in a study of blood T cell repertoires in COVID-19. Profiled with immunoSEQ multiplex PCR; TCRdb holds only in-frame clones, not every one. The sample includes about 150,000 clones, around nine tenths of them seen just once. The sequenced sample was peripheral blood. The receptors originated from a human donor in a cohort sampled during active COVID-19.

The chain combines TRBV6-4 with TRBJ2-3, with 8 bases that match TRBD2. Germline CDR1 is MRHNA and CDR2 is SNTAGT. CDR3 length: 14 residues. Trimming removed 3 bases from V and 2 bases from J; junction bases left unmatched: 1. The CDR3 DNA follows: TGTGCCAGCAGTGAAGCGGGGGCCACAGATACGCAGTATTTT. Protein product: CASSEAGATDTQYF.

CDR3 amino acids: CASSDWGHTEAFF. In DNA form, the CDR3 reads TGTGCCAGCAGTGACTGGGGGCACACTGAAGCTTTCTTT. The chain recombines TRBV2 with TRBJ1-1; TRBD1 might be the D (6 bases). Germline V lookup: CDR1 SNHLY, CDR2 FYNNEI. V shed 3 bases and J shed 3 bases, with 8 bases lying between them. CDR3 size: 13 residues.

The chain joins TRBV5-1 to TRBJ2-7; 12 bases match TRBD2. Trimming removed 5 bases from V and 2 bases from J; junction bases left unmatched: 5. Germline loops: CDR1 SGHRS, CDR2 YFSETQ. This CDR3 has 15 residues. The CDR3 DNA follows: TGCGCCAGCAGGGTTTGGACTAGCGGGGCCTACGAGCAGTACTTC. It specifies CASRVWTSGAYEQYF.

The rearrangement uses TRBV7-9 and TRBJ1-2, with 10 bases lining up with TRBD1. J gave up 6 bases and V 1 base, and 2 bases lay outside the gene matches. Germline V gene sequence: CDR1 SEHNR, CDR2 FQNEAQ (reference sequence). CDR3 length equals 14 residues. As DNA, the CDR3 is TGTGCCAGCAGCTTAGGTGGGACAGGGGATGGCTACACCTTC. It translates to CASSLGGTGDGYTF.

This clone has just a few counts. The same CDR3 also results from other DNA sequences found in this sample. This CDR3 is CASSQNRGEQYF. Here the CDR3 DNA reads TGTGCCAGCAGCCAAAATAGGGGCGAGCAGTACTTC. The V call is TRBV4-2, the J call TRBJ2-7; TRBD1 might be the D (5 bases). V dropped 2 bases and J dropped 6 bases, with 8 bases sitting between them. This CDR3 spans 12 amino acids. Germline lookup yields CDR1 LGHNA and CDR2 YNFKEQ.

CDR3 nucleotides: TGTGCCAGTAGCCGGACAGGGTATGGCTACACCTTC. The encoded protein is CASSRTGYGYTF. J is TRBJ1-2 and V is TRBV19; TRBD1 aligns across 8 bases. Germline-derived CDR1 and CDR2 are LNHDA and SQIVND (reference sequence). V shed 6 bases and J 5 bases; nucleotides not matched to a gene: 2. There are 12 residues in the CDR3.

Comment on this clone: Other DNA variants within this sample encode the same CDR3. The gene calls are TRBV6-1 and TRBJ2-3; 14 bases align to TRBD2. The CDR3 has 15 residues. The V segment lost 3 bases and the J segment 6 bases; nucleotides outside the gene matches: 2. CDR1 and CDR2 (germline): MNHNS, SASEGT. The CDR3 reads CASSETSGGADTQYF. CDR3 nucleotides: TGTGCCAGCAGTGAGACTAGCGGGGGGGCCGATACGCAGTATTTT.

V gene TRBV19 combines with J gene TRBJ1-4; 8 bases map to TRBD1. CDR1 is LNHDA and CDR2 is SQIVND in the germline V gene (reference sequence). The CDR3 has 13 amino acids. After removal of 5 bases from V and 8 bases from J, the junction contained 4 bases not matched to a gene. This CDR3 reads CASSPGGWEKLFF. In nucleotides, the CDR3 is TGTGCCAGTAGTCCAGGGGGCTGGGAAAAACTGTTTTTT.

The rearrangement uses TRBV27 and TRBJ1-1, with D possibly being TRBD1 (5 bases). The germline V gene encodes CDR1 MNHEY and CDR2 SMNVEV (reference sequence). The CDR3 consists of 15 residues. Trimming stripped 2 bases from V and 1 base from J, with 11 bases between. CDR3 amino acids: CASSLRGLGNTEAFF. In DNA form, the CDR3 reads TGTGCCAGCAGTTTAAGGGGTCTGGGGAACACTGAAGCTTTCTTT.

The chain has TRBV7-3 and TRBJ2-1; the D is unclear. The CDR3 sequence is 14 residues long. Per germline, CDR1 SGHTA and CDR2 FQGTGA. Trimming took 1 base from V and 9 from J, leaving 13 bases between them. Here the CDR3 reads CASSLNRLDGEQFF. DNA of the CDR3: TGTGCCAGCAGCTTAAATCGGTTAGATGGTGAGCAGTTCTTC.

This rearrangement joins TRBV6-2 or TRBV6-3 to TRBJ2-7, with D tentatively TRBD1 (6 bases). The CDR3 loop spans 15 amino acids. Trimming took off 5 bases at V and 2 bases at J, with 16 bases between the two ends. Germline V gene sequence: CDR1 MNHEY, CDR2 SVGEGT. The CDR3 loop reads CASSTRQVPPYEQYF. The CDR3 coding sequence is TGTGCCAGCAGTACTAGACAGGTTCCCCCCTACGAGCAGTACTTC.

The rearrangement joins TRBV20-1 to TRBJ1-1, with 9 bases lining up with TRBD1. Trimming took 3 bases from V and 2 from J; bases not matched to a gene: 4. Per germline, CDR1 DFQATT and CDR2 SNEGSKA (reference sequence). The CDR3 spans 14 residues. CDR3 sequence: CSASWGQGNTEAFF. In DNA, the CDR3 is TGCAGTGCTAGTTGGGGACAGGGAAACACTGAAGCTTTCTTT.

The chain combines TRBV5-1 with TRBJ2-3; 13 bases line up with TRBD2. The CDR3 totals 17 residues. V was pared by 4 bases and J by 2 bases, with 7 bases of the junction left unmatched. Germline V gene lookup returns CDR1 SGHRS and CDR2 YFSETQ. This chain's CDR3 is CASSPGLAGDLTDTQYF. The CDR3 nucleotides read TGCGCCAGCAGCCCTGGACTAGCGGGGGACCTCACAGATACGCAGTATTTT.

The CDR3: CACFSKPNYGYTF. As DNA, the CDR3 is TGTGCCTGCTTCTCCAAGCCTAACTATGGCTACACCTTC. The J gene is TRBJ1-2, the V gene TRBV30; D gene unclear. There are 13 residues in the CDR3. Germline assignment: CDR1 GTSNPN and CDR2 SVGIG (reference sequence). The V gene lost 6 bases and the J gene lost 0 bases, with 11 bases spanning the gap. The variable domain in full, with the rest retrieved from reference TRBV30 and TRBJ1-2, is SQTIHQWPATLVQPVGSPLSLECTVEGTSNPNLYWYRQAAGRGLQLLFYSVGIGQISSEVPQNLSASRPQDRQFILSSKKLLLSDSGFYLCACFSKPNYGYTFGSGTRLTVV.

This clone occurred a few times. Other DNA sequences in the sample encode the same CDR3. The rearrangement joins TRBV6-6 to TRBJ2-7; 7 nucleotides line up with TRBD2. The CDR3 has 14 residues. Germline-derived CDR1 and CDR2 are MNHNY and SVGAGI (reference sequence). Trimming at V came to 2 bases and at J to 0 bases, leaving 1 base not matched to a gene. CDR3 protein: CASSYPGGSYEQYF. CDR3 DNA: TGTGCCAGCAGTTACCCGGGGGGCTCCTACGAGCAGTACTTC.

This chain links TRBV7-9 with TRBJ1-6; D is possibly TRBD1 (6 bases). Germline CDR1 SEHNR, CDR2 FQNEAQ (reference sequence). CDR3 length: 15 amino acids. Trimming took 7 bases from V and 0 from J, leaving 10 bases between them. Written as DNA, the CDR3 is TGTGCCAGCACGACAGGCAGCTCCTATAATTCACCCCTCCACTTT. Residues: CASTTGSSYNSPLHF.

The DNA of the CDR3 is TGTGCCAGCAGCCTCGCGGACAGGAATGAAAAACTGTTTTTT. Amino acids: CASSLADRNEKLFF. The chain joins TRBV7-8 to TRBJ1-4; 7 positions match TRBD1. Germline CDR1 and CDR2: SGHVS and FQNEAQ. The CDR3 loop spans 14 amino acids. The V segment lost 5 bases and the J segment 5 bases; nucleotides outside the gene matches: 5.

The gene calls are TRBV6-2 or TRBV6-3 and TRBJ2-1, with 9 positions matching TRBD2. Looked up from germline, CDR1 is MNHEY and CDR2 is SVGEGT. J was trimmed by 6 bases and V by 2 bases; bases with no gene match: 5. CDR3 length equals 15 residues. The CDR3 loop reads CASSYQGLAGNEQFF. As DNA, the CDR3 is TGTGCCAGCAGTTACCAGGGACTAGCCGGCAATGAGCAGTTCTTC.

This CDR3 reads CASSLALRGDTEAFF. For the CDR3, the DNA is TGTGCCAGCAGCTTAGCGCTGCGCGGGGACACTGAAGCTTTCTTT. The V gene is TRBV7-8, the J gene TRBJ1-1; D uncertain. The ends were cut back, 0 bases at V and 3 bases at J, with 11 bases in the middle. The CDR3 covers 15 residues. Germline V gene sequence: CDR1 SGHVS, CDR2 FQNEAQ. The full variable domain, with the rest looked up from reference TRBV7-8 and TRBJ1-1, is GAGVSQSPRYKVAKRGQDVALRCDPISGHVSLFWYQQALGQGPEFLTYFQNEAQLDKSGLPSDRFFAERPEGSVSTLKIQRTQQEDSAVYLCASSLALRGDTEAFFGQGTRLTVV.

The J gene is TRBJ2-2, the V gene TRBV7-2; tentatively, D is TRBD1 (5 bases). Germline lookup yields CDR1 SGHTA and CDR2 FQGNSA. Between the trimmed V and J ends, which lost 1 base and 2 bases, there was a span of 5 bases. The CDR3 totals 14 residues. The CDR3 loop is CASSLGGNTGELFF. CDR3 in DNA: TGTGCCAGCAGCTTAGGGGGCAACACCGGGGAGCTGTTTTTT.

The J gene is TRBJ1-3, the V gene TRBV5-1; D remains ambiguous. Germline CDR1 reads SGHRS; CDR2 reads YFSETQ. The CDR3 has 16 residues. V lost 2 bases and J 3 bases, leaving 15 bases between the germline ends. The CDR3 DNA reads TGCGCCAGCAGCTTATTTGGGGAGGTCCGTGGAAACACCATATATTTT. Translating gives CASSLFGEVRGNTIYF. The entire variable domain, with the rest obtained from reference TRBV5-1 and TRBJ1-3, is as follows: KAGVTQTPRYLIKTRGQQVTLSCSPISGHRSVSWYQQTPGQGLQFLFEYFSETQRNKGNFPGRFSGRQFSNSRSEMNVSTLELGDSALYLCASSLFGEVRGNTIYFGEGSWLTVV.